The sequence of this T cell receptor (beta chain) was determined in a study of beta chain features in type 1 diabetes. Study conclusions and caveats: The study found moderately but significantly shorter TCRB CDR3s in all four CD4+ subsets of Type 1 diabetes patients.

The V segment lost 4 bases and the J segment 5 bases; nucleotides outside the gene matches: 7. This CDR3 spans 14 amino acids. Germline CDR1 is SQVTM and CDR2 is ANQGSEA. This clone was observed a few times. Its antigen remains unidentified. The study reverse transcribed the entire isolated RNA, so it sequenced expressed TCRB transcripts. Clones were read by immunoSEQ multiplex PCR, and TCRdb kept only the in-frame ones, dropping some. In the table there are 550,000 to 850,000 clones, around 15% of which are singletons. Sequenced sample: naive CD4+ T cells from blood. This clonotype originated in a man younger than 30 with type 1 diabetes. This chain joins TRBV29-1 and TRBJ2-5; 10 bases align to TRBD1. In nucleotides, the CDR3 is TGCAGCGTTGGGGGGGACAGGGGCAAGGAGACCCAGTACTTC. Translating it yields CSVGGDRGKETQYF.